The 24 T cell receptor beta chains below come from one sample, sequenced in a study of cytomegalovirus exposure and HLA in healthy donors. Only in-frame clones appear in the TCRdb table, and some are missing; sequencing was by immunoSEQ multiplex PCR. Of 90,000 to 150,000 clones in the sample, approximately 90% are singletons; the top ten hold about 4.2%. The sequencing input was PBMCs. All receptors derive from a man between 18 and 29 years old in good health and CMV-seropositive.

This chain connects TRBV6-1 to TRBJ1-2; a possible D gene is TRBD1 (6 bases). V lost 0 bases, J lost 4 bases, and 12 bases lay in between. The germline V gene has CDR1 MNHNS and CDR2 SASEGT. This CDR3 is 15 amino acids long. CDR3 nucleotide sequence: TGTGCCAGCAGTGAAGCCCCGGGACACACCTATGGCTACACCTTC. This sequence encodes CASSEAPGHTYGYTF.

The chain uses TRBV10-3 and TRBJ2-3, with TRBD2 matching over 8 bases. The V segment lost 2 bases and the J segment 3 bases; nucleotides outside the gene matches: 7. The CDR3 is made up of 16 amino acids. Germline V gene data show CDR1 as ENHRY and CDR2 as SYGVKD. The CDR3 DNA reads TGTGCCATCAGTGAGGCAAGTAGCGGGGTAACAGATACGCAGTATTTT. It is translated as CAISEASSGVTDTQYF.

The DNA for the CDR3 is TGTGCCACCAGCTTTAGACGGGATCAGCCCCAGCATTTT. It yields the protein CATSFRRDQPQHF. This rearrangement joins TRBV15 to TRBJ1-5; no definite D call. The CDR3 has 13 residues. The V gene lost 5 bases and the J gene lost 5 bases, with 10 bases spanning the gap. From germline, CDR1 is LNHNV and CDR2 YYDKDF (reference sequence). The entire variable domain, with the rest obtained from reference TRBV15 and TRBJ1-5, is as follows: DAMVIQNPRYQVTQFGKPVTLSCSQTLNHNVMYWYQQKSSQAPKLLFHYYDKDFNNEADTPDNFQSRRPNTSFCFLDIRSPGLGDTAMYLCATSFRRDQPQHFGDGTRLSIL.

V gene TRBV18 combines with J gene TRBJ1-1; 9 nucleotides agree with TRBD1. Germline CDR1 and CDR2: KGHSH and LQKENI. The CDR3 extends over 16 amino acids. V lost 5 bases to trimming and J lost 4 bases; unmatched junction nucleotides: 11. CDR3 amino acids: CASSSGTGSFFTEAFF. CDR3 in DNA: TGTGCCAGCTCATCCGGGACAGGGTCTTTTTTCACTGAAGCTTTCTTT.

V usage is TRBV4-3 and J usage is TRBJ2-3, with 13 bases matching TRBD2. The CDR3 is 17 amino acids. V dropped 4 bases and J dropped 4; count of bases not matched to a gene: 8. Germline V gives CDR1 LGHNA, CDR2 YSLEER. CDR3 region: CASSRQTSGGAADTQYF. CDR3 bases: TGCGCCAGCAGCCGCCAAACTAGCGGGGGGGCCGCAGATACGCAGTATTTT.

V gene TRBV28 combines with J gene TRBJ1-1; D is unresolved. The CDR3 totals 13 residues. Trimming removed 6 bases at V and 8 bases at J, with 16 bases between. Germline V gives CDR1 MDHEN, CDR2 SYDVKM. The CDR3 region is CASSLFLSAEAFF. The CDR3 DNA is TGTGCCAGCAGCCTTTTTCTTAGCGCCGAAGCTTTCTTT. The full variable domain, its missing parts supplied by reference TRBV28 and TRBJ1-1, is DVKVTQSSRYLVKRTGEKVFLECVQDMDHENMFWYRQDPGLGLRLIYFSYDVKMKEKGDIPEGYSVSREKKERFSLILESASTNQTSMYLCASSLFLSAEAFFGQGTRLTVV.

The gene calls are TRBV15 and TRBJ1-3, with D uncertain. The V end lost 4 bases, the J end lost 0 bases, and 13 bases lay between the germline ends. The CDR3 is 16 amino acids. Germline V lookup: CDR1 LNHNV, CDR2 YYDKDF (reference sequence). CDR3 sequence (DNA): TGTGCCACCAGCATCCTCGGAGTTAACTCTGGAAACACCATATATTTT. Translating gives CATSILGVNSGNTIYF.

The V call is TRBV19, the J call TRBJ1-1, with TRBD1 matching 8 bases. From germline, CDR1 is LNHDA and CDR2 SQIVND (reference sequence). The junction had 6 bases not matched to a gene; V was cut back by 4 bases and J by 2 bases. This CDR3 region has 15 residues. The CDR3 sequence: CASSTGQGFNTEAFF. For the CDR3, the DNA is TGTGCCAGTAGTACAGGACAGGGTTTTAACACTGAAGCTTTCTTT.

Written as DNA, the CDR3 is TGTGCCAGCAGCTTAGGGCAGGGAAGGTATTCACCCCTCCACTTT. This sequence encodes CASSLGQGRYSPLHF. The chain joins TRBV7-2 to TRBJ1-6; TRBD1 is a possible D gene (5 bases). CDR1 SGHTA and CDR2 FQGNSA come from the germline V gene. V was pared by 1 base and J by 8 bases, with 12 bases between. The CDR3 is made up of 15 amino acids.

V is TRBV7-9 and J is TRBJ1-1, with a tentative D call TRBD1 (6 bases). Per the germline V gene, CDR1 is SEHNR and CDR2 is FQNEAQ (reference sequence). This CDR3 is built from 15 residues. V lost 2 bases and J lost 4, with 14 bases in between. This chain's CDR3 is CASSLRGRGGTEAFF. The CDR3 DNA follows: TGTGCCAGCAGCTTAAGGGGGAGAGGGGGCACTGAAGCTTTCTTT.

The genes are TRBV27 and TRBJ1-2; D is uncertain. V shed 3 bases and J shed 2 bases, with 7 bases lying between them. Looked up from germline, CDR1 is MNHEY and CDR2 is SMNVEV (reference sequence). This CDR3 spans 13 amino acids. The CDR3 nucleotides read TGTGCCAGCAGTTTCAGAAAAAACTATGGCTACACCTTC. This encodes CASSFRKNYGYTF.

The chain combines TRBV28 with TRBJ2-1, with 10 nucleotides matching TRBD1. J gave up 7 bases and V 7 bases, and 10 bases lay outside the gene matches. CDR3 length: 15 amino acids. Germline lookup yields CDR1 MDHEN and CDR2 SYDVKM. As DNA, the CDR3 is TGTGCCAGCACTCCAGGGACAGGGGAAAGGAATGAGCAGTTCTTC. It codes for CASTPGTGERNEQFF.

The chain links TRBV7-2 to TRBJ2-7; 9 bases are a match to TRBD2. Germline V lookup: CDR1 SGHTA, CDR2 FQGNSA. Trimming removed 0 bases from V and 4 bases from J; junction bases left unmatched: 4. The CDR3 spans 15 residues. The CDR3 loop is CASSLALAGVYEQYF. Here the CDR3 DNA reads TGTGCCAGCAGCTTAGCATTAGCGGGGGTGTACGAGCAGTACTTC.

The chain uses TRBV19 and TRBJ1-5; D is unclear. The CDR3 length is 13 residues. Trimming removed 0 bases at V and 5 bases at J, with 5 bases between. CDR1 is LNHDA and CDR2 is SQIVND in the germline V gene (reference sequence). The CDR3 region is CASSIDRDQPQHF. The CDR3 nucleotides are TGTGCCAGTAGTATAGATCGGGATCAGCCCCAGCATTTT.

V and J are TRBV6-1 and TRBJ2-3; TRBD2 aligns across 8 bases. V dropped 6 bases and J dropped 1; count of bases not matched to a gene: 6. Germline CDR1 and CDR2: MNHNS and SASEGT. This CDR3 has 15 residues. The CDR3 DNA sequence: TGTGCCAGCAGCGTAAGCGGGGGCCGCACAGATACGCAGTATTTT. Translated, it gives CASSVSGGRTDTQYF.

The chain combines TRBV5-5 with TRBJ1-1; D not resolved. The ends were cut back, 2 bases at V and 0 bases at J, with 8 bases in the middle. The CDR3 is 14 residues long. The V gene's germline CDR1 is SGHKS and CDR2 YYEKEE (reference sequence). The CDR3 loop reads CASSLIGMNTEAFF. For the CDR3, the DNA is TGTGCCAGCAGCTTAATCGGGATGAACACTGAAGCTTTCTTT.

The J gene is TRBJ2-3, the V gene TRBV28; 16 nucleotides align to TRBD2. The CDR3 has 18 amino acids. Per the germline V gene, CDR1 is MDHEN and CDR2 is SYDVKM. V lost 4 bases and J lost 4; bases outside the gene matches: 8. The CDR3 DNA reads TGTGCCAGCAGTTCGGGACTAGCGGGGGGGAGGGAACCAGATACGCAGTATTTT. The encoded protein is CASSSGLAGGREPDTQYF.

This chain connects TRBV18 to TRBJ1-6, with a weak D call TRBD1 (5 bases). V lost 3 bases, J lost 5 bases, and 8 bases lay in between. CDR1 and CDR2 (germline): KGHSH, LQKENI. This CDR3 region has 14 residues. DNA of the CDR3: TGTGCCAGCTCACCCACAGGAGATAATTCACCCCTCCACTTT. It translates to CASSPTGDNSPLHF.

The genes are TRBV21-1 and TRBJ2-7; the table's D call, TRBD1, has no DNA check behind it. TRBV21-1 is a pseudogene locus. The CDR3 is 16 residues long. The CDR3 nucleotides are TGTGCCAGCAGCAAAGCGCTTAACGGCAGGGCCAACGAGCAGTACTTC. Its translation: CASSKALNGRANEQYF.

DNA of the CDR3: TGTGCCAGCAGCCAAGAGGTAGTACCGAACTATGGCTACACCTTC. Protein sequence: CASSQEVVPNYGYTF. This chain connects TRBV4-2 to TRBJ1-2; no definite D call. Trimming pared 0 bases from V and 2 bases from J, leaving 10 bases between. The length of the CDR3 is 15 residues. Per germline, CDR1 LGHNA and CDR2 YNFKEQ.

The chain combines TRBV5-1 with TRBJ2-7; D is ambiguous. This CDR3 is 15 amino acids long. Per germline, CDR1 SGHRS and CDR2 YFSETQ. With 0 bases removed from V and 0 bases from J, the gap between germline ends came to 10 bases. The CDR3 sequence: CASSLASTYSYEQYF. For the CDR3, the DNA is TGCGCCAGCAGCTTGGCCTCGACTTACTCCTACGAGCAGTACTTC. The full variable domain, rest sourced from reference TRBV5-1 and TRBJ2-7, is KAGVTQTPRYLIKTRGQQVTLSCSPISGHRSVSWYQQTPGQGLQFLFEYFSETQRNKGNFPGRFSGRQFSNSRSEMNVSTLELGDSALYLCASSLASTYSYEQYFGPGTRLTVT.

This rearrangement joins TRBV27 to TRBJ2-5, with D perhaps matching TRBD1 (7 bases). This CDR3 is 15 amino acids long. The V and J ends lost 6 bases and 4 bases respectively, with 18 bases between them. CDR1 is MNHEY, CDR2 SMNVEV, per germline (reference sequence). CDR3 nucleotide sequence: TGTGCCAGCAGAGTCAGGGGGGCTTATAGAGAGACCCAGTACTTC. Residues: CASRVRGAYRETQYF.

The rearrangement joins TRBV5-1 to TRBJ2-5; possible D gene TRBD1, 6 bases. Trimming took 2 bases from V and 5 from J, leaving 10 bases between them. Germline values: CDR1 SGHRS, CDR2 YFSETQ. The CDR3 has 13 amino acids. CDR3 loop: CASSLQGSETQYF. The CDR3, as DNA: TGCGCCAGCAGCTTACAGGGTTCGGAGACCCAGTACTTC.

This clone has just a few counts. The V call is TRBV28, the J call TRBJ1-6, with 7 nucleotides matching TRBD1. The J segment lost 7 bases and the V segment lost 10 bases, leaving 7 bases of the junction unmatched. The CDR3 runs 13 residues. Germline lookup yields CDR1 MDHEN and CDR2 SYDVKM. CDR3 sequence: CAIRDSLNSPLHF. The CDR3 DNA is TGTGCCATACGGGACAGTCTGAATTCACCCCTCCACTTT.